Shown below are 24 T cell receptor beta chains from a single sample sequenced in a study of early T cells in non-severe SARS-CoV-2 infection. From the 5' RACE reads, TCRdb called clonotypes with MiXCR, one entry per CDR3 protein. Of about 83,000 distinct CDR3 sequences detected, roughly 13% appear once; the ten largest clones hold roughly 1.4%. Sequenced: whole blood. Every receptor here comes from an adult who was a healthcare worker with PCR-confirmed SARS-CoV-2 infection or an uninfected control (not recorded which).

The table lists this clonotype with a few counts. The genes are TRBV12-5 and TRBJ2-1; TRBD1 is a possible D gene (6 bases). Germline loops: CDR1 LGHNT, CDR2 FRNRAP. V was shortened by 5 bases and J by 13 bases, with 12 bases between the two germline ends. The CDR3 totals 11 residues. The CDR3 protein is CASGTDSEQFF. The CDR3 DNA sequence: TGTGCTAGTGGTACGGACAGTGAACAGTTCTTC.

This chain uses TRBV3-1 with TRBJ1-2, with TRBD1 matching over 9 bases. Germline CDR1 is LGHDT and CDR2 is YNNKEL (reference sequence). Unmatched junction bases numbered 13, after V lost 4 bases and J lost 4 bases. The CDR3 contains 17 residues. The CDR3 spells CASSRGRTGALGYGYTF. CDR3 DNA: TGTGCCAGCAGCCGAGGCCGGACAGGGGCTCTTGGCTATGGCTACACCTTC.

The chain links TRBV12-3 or TRBV12-4 to TRBJ2-3, with D unresolved. V was cut by 6 bases and J by 3 bases, with 19 bases left in between. The CDR3 contains 16 residues. The CDR3 region is CASRSGRILGTDTQYF. The CDR3 DNA reads TGTGCCAGCAGGTCGGGCCGAATATTAGGGACAGATACGCAGTATTTT.

This clonotype was seen many times. This chain uses TRBV2 with TRBJ2-2; possibly TRBD1 for D (5 bases). The germline CDR1 and CDR2 sequences are SNHLY and FYNNEI. V was trimmed by 6 bases and J by 5 bases, leaving 7 bases between them. The CDR3 extends over 12 amino acids. The DNA for the CDR3 is TGTGCCAGCAGCCGACAGACCGGGGAGCTGTTTTTT. Translation gives CASSRQTGELFF.

CDR3 loop: CASSPAGFGNTIYF. The CDR3 DNA is TGTGCCAGCAGCCCCGCTGGCTTTGGAAACACCATATATTTT. V and J are TRBV9 and TRBJ1-3, with D unclear. Germline V gives CDR1 SGDLS, CDR2 YYNGEE. Trimming shortened V by 4 bases and J by 3 bases, and 11 bases separated the two germline ends. This CDR3 spans 14 amino acids.

This clonotype was counted many times. V usage is TRBV4-1 and J usage is TRBJ2-3; weak D call: TRBD2 (7 bases). This CDR3 comprises 17 residues. Trimming stripped 0 bases from V and 4 bases from J, with 17 bases between. The germline CDR1 and CDR2 sequences are MGHRA and YSYEKL. Written as DNA, the CDR3 is TGCGCCAGCAGCCAAGAGCCTCAAGGGGGGGGAGCAGATACGCAGTATTTT. Encoded protein: CASSQEPQGGGADTQYF.

In this sample, this clonotype turned up a few times. The J gene is TRBJ2-1, the V gene TRBV9; D is ambiguous. This CDR3 region has 9 residues. Trimming cost V 8 bases and J 4 bases, with 1 base left between them. Germline loops: CDR1 SGDLS, CDR2 YYNGEE. The CDR3 nucleotides are TGTGCCAGATACAATGAGCAGTTCTTC. It encodes CARYNEQFF.

CDR3 nucleotide sequence: TGTGCCAGCAAGAAGTGGGACAGTTCACCCCTCCACTTT. Residues: CASKKWDSSPLHF. This chain joins TRBV12-3 or TRBV12-4 and TRBJ1-6, with 7 nucleotides matching TRBD1. CDR3 size: 13 residues. The junction had 6 bases not matched to a gene; V was cut back by 7 bases and J by 9 bases.

The genes are TRBV9 and TRBJ1-3; the match to TRBD1 covers 7 bases. Per germline, CDR1 SGDLS and CDR2 YYNGEE. Trimming took 4 bases from V and 0 from J; bases not matched to a gene: 4. The CDR3 contains 15 residues. The CDR3 DNA reads TGTGCCAGCAGCACAGGGGACAACTCTGGAAACACCATATATTTT. This sequence encodes CASSTGDNSGNTIYF.

In this sample, this clonotype turned up many times. This chain links TRBV7-2 with TRBJ2-5, with TRBD2 matching over 11 bases. The CDR3 length is 15 residues. J lost 6 bases, V lost 3 bases, and 6 bases had no gene match. Germline CDR1 is SGHTA and CDR2 is FQGNSA. The CDR3 nucleotides read TGTGCCAGCAGCTTCACTAGCGGGGGATTGCAGACCCAGTACTTC. The encoded protein is CASSFTSGGLQTQYF.

The genes are TRBV5-5 and TRBJ1-5; a possible D gene is TRBD1 (6 bases). The germline V gene encodes CDR1 SGHKS and CDR2 YYEKEE (reference sequence). Trimming left V 4 bases short and J 10 bases short, with 12 bases between. There are 12 residues in the CDR3. The CDR3 region is CASSVQGLPQHF. The CDR3 region has the DNA TGTGCCAGCAGCGTACAGGGTCTTCCCCAGCATTTT.

This clonotype was observed a few times. This chain joins TRBV29-1 and TRBJ1-1; 10 nucleotides line up with TRBD1. V was clipped by 6 bases and J by 5 bases; unmatched bases: 9. Germline V CDR1 and CDR2: SQVTM, ANQGSEA. The CDR3 sequence is 14 residues long. The CDR3 here is CSVHRQGARTEAFF. In DNA, the CDR3 is TGCAGCGTGCACCGACAGGGGGCGAGGACTGAAGCTTTCTTT. Full variable domain (outside the CDR3, taken from reference TRBV29-1 and TRBJ1-1): SAVISQKPSRDICQRGTSLTIQCQVDSQVTMMFWYRQQPGQSLTLIATANQGSEATYESGFVIDKFPISRPNLTFSTLTVSNMSPEDSSIYLCSVHRQGARTEAFFGQGTRLTVV.

Ten or more counts support this clonotype. This rearrangement joins TRBV27 to TRBJ1-5; no definite D call. This CDR3 region has 15 residues. CDR1 is MNHEY and CDR2 is SMNVEV in the germline V gene (reference sequence). The ends were cut back, 9 bases at V and 7 bases at J, with 22 bases in the middle. The CDR3 spells CASSVGEGFRQPQHF. The DNA of the CDR3 is TGTGCCAGTTCGGTGGGTGAGGGATTTCGACAGCCCCAGCATTTT.

As regards this clonotype: This may stem from a read error, because a much larger clone lies one nucleotide away. V usage is TRBV20-1 and J usage is TRBJ2-6; perhaps D is TRBD1 or TRBD2 (5 bases each). Germline V gene sequence: CDR1 DFQATT, CDR2 SNEGSKA (reference sequence). The CDR3 loop spans 15 amino acids. The CDR3 region is CSAIGRGSGANALTF. The CDR3 bases are TGCAGTGCTATTGGACGGGGCTCTGGGGCCAACGCCCTGACTTTC.

This clonotype appeared a few times. This rearrangement joins TRBV9 to TRBJ2-2, with D hard to call. There are 15 residues in the CDR3. The V and J ends lost 4 bases and 1 base respectively, with 11 bases between them. CDR1 and CDR2 (germline): SGDLS, YYNGEE. This CDR3 reads CASSPRPGNTGELFF. The CDR3 DNA reads TGTGCCAGCAGCCCCCGTCCAGGGAACACCGGGGAGCTGTTTTTT.

This clonotype was picked up a small number of times. The V call is TRBV4-3, the J call TRBJ1-1; no clear D gene. Germline V gene lookup returns CDR1 LGHNA and CDR2 YSLEER. Trimming cost V 2 bases and J 4 bases, with 11 bases left between them. The CDR3 length is 14 residues. CDR3 sequence: CASSQQSASTEAFF. The CDR3 nucleotides are TGCGCCAGCAGCCAACAAAGCGCAAGCACTGAAGCTTTCTTT.

The sample holds many counts of this clonotype. This sequence joins TRBV10-1 and TRBJ2-7; possibly TRBD2 for D (6 bases). The germline CDR1 and CDR2 sequences are WNHNN and SYGVQD (reference sequence). Trimming took off 6 bases at V and 3 bases at J, with 12 bases between the two ends. The CDR3 loop spans 13 amino acids. CDR3 bases: TGCGCCAGCAGCTCGGGACTCCTCTACGAGCAGTACTTC. Encoded protein: CASSSGLLYEQYF.

This clonotype was recorded at least ten times. The genes are TRBV11-3 and TRBJ2-1; perhaps TRBD2 as D (6 bases). The CDR3 runs to 14 residues. Trimming removed 4 bases from V and 0 bases from J, with 7 bases in between. The germline CDR1 and CDR2 sequences are SGHNT and YENEEA. The CDR3 loop reads CASSSGGSYNEQFF. DNA for the CDR3: TGTGCCAGCAGCTCCGGGGGCTCCTACAATGAGCAGTTCTTC. Full variable domain (outside the CDR3, taken from reference TRBV11-3 and TRBJ2-1): EAGVVQSPRYKIIEKKQPVAFWCNPISGHNTLYWYLQNLGQGPELLIRYENEEAVDDSQLPKDRFSAERLKGVDSTLKIQPAELGDSAVYLCASSSGGSYNEQFFGPGTRLTVL.

This clonotype was recorded a few times. V gene TRBV11-1 combines with J gene TRBJ2-2; D remains unclear. The germline V gene has CDR1 SGHAT and CDR2 FQDESV (reference sequence). V lost 3 bases and J lost 6, with 8 bases in between. The CDR3 contains 13 residues. The DNA for the CDR3 is TGTGCCAGCAGCTTTAGGGTATCCGGGGAGCTGTTTTTT. Translated: CASSFRVSGELFF.

This clonotype was observed at least ten times. The chain links TRBV7-4 to TRBJ2-3; D is undetermined. This CDR3 region has 13 residues. V lost 1 base and J lost 4, with 6 bases in between. The V gene's germline CDR1 is SGHVT and CDR2 SQSDAQ. The CDR3 coding sequence is TGTGCCAGCAGCTTAGATGGATCAGATACGCAGTATTTT. Translating it yields CASSLDGSDTQYF.

This clonotype was detected a few times. The chain employs TRBV3-1 and TRBJ1-5; D is unclear. The ends were cut back, 1 base at V and 6 bases at J, with 4 bases in the middle. The CDR3 covers 12 residues. Germline assignment: CDR1 LGHDT and CDR2 YNNKEL (reference sequence). The CDR3 reads CASSQGSQPQHF. The CDR3 nucleotides are TGTGCCAGCAGCCAAGGGAGTCAGCCCCAGCATTTT.

CDR3 loop: CSARSPAGGTRYEQYF. Here the CDR3 DNA reads TGCAGTGCTAGGAGCCCAGCGGGGGGGACTCGCTACGAGCAGTACTTC. The chain joins TRBV20-1 to TRBJ2-7; 10 bases fit TRBD2. After removal of 3 bases from V and 3 bases from J, the junction contained 11 bases not matched to a gene. The CDR3 totals 16 residues. Germline V lookup: CDR1 DFQATT, CDR2 SNEGSKA (reference sequence).

This clonotype has a count of ten or more. The chain joins TRBV6-5 to TRBJ1-1; weak D call: TRBD1 (5 bases). The germline V gene has CDR1 MNHEY and CDR2 SVGAGI. The CDR3 contains 15 residues. The V gene lost 0 bases and the J gene lost 3 bases, with 11 bases spanning the gap. Here the CDR3 reads CASSYSGTLHTEAFF. The DNA of the CDR3 is TGTGCCAGCAGTTACTCGGGGACCCTTCACACTGAAGCTTTCTTT.

This clonotype appeared many times. The chain is built from TRBV6-2 or TRBV6-3 and TRBJ2-2; the D is unclear. Germline V gene lookup returns CDR1 MNHEY and CDR2 SVGEGT. The ends were cut back, 4 bases at V and 6 bases at J, with 12 bases in the middle. The length of the CDR3 is 14 residues. In DNA form, the CDR3 reads TGTGCCAGCAGTTTGGGCAGGTACCCCGGGGAGCTGTTTTTT. Residues: CASSLGRYPGELFF.